Listed below are T cell receptor beta chains from one sample, sequenced in a study of T cell responses to AZD1222 COVID-19 vaccine. Libraries were prepared by immunoSEQ multiplex PCR; TCRdb keeps only in-frame clonotypes and omits some of them. The sample includes around 170,000 clones, 80% to 95% seen only once; the top ten take approximately 1.9%. Here the sequenced sample was peripheral blood, taken 28 days after the second AZD1222 dose. The receptors were sampled from an adult who received the AZD1222 COVID-19 vaccine. The CDR3 runs from the conserved cysteine through the conserved F or W. Each record gives: J gene, D gene, V gene, clone size, CDR3 DNA, CDR3 protein. D genes are given only for firm matches. Rows give clone size only sometimes, using once, few, many, or a class for an expanded clone.

J: TRBJ2-7
D: TRBD2
V: TRBV27
size: .
DNA: TGTGCCAGCAGTGCTAGCGGTTACGAGCAGTACTTC
CDR3: CASSASGYEQYF

J: TRBJ2-2
D: .
V: TRBV5-4
size: .
DNA: TGTGCCAGCAGCCTCGGGACAACGAACACCGGGGAGCTGTTTTTT
CDR3: CASSLGTTNTGELFF

J: TRBJ1-5
D: .
V: TRBV19
size: .
DNA: TGTGCCAGTTCGGGACGTATCGATCAGCCCCAGCATTTT
CDR3: CASSGRIDQPQHF

J: TRBJ2-7
D: .
V: TRBV10-2
size: .
DNA: TGCGCCAGCAGTGAGTGGGGGCAGGTGTACGAGCAGTACTTC
CDR3: CASSEWGQVYEQYF

J: TRBJ1-6
D: TRBD1
V: TRBV7-2
size: .
DNA: TGTGCCAGCAGCGTCAGGGGGAGAAATAATTCACCCCTCCACTTT
CDR3: CASSVRGRNNSPLHF

J: TRBJ2-7
D: .
V: TRBV3-1/TRBV3-2
size: .
DNA: TGTGCCAGCAGTCGCAATCAGGGAGACGAGCAGTACTTC
CDR3: CASSRNQGDEQYF

J: TRBJ1-2
D: .
V: TRBV11-2
size: once
DNA: TGTGCCAGCAGCTTAGAAGGGCCCCGCTATGGCTACACCTTC
CDR3: CASSLEGPRYGYTF

J: TRBJ1-1
D: .
V: TRBV6-5
size: .
DNA: TGTGCCAGCAGCCGAACAGTTAGGGGCGCTGAAGCTTTCTTT
CDR3: CASSRTVRGAEAFF

J: TRBJ1-1
D: .
V: TRBV18
size: few
DNA: TGTGCCAGCACTGGGACATCAGGGCTCACTGAAGCTTTCTTT
CDR3: CASTGTSGLTEAFF

J: TRBJ1-5
D: .
V: TRBV18
size: .
DNA: TGTGCCAGCTCACCATCCCACCGGGGGGGGAATCAGCCCCAGCATTTT
CDR3: CASSPSHRGGNQPQHF

J: TRBJ2-2
D: .
V: TRBV29-1
size: .
DNA: TGCAGCGTCCGCCCTGGGACGCGCACCGGGGAGCTGTTTTTT
CDR3: CSVRPGTRTGELFF

J: TRBJ2-1
D: .
V: TRBV18
size: once
DNA: TGTGCCAGCTCCCCAAAGGAGTCCACCTACAATGAGCAGTTCTTC
CDR3: CASSPKESTYNEQFF

J: TRBJ1-4
D: .
V: TRBV25-1
size: .
DNA: TGTGCCAGCAGTGGCCCAGGGGTCTGGACTAATGAAAAACTGTTTTTT
CDR3: CASSGPGVWTNEKLFF

J: TRBJ2-5
D: .
V: TRBV7-3
size: .
DNA: TGTGCCAGCAGCTTAACTACGGGGGATGGAGAGACCCAGTACTTC
CDR3: CASSLTTGDGETQYF

J: TRBJ2-7
D: TRBD2
V: TRBV4-2
size: once
DNA: TGTGCCAGCAGCCAAGGGACTAGCGGGAGTTGGGAGCAGTACTTC
CDR3: CASSQGTSGSWEQYF

J: TRBJ2-7
D: TRBD2
V: TRBV6-2/TRBV6-3
size: .
DNA: TGTGCCAGCAGCTATCTAGCGGGAGCTCCGGGCGAGCAGTACTTC
CDR3: CASSYLAGAPGEQYF

J: TRBJ2-3
D: TRBD2
V: TRBV29-1
size: .
DNA: TGCAGCGTAGGACTAGCACCCAGCACAGATACGCAGTATTTT
CDR3: CSVGLAPSTDTQYF

J: TRBJ1-1
D: .
V: TRBV2
size: .
DNA: TGTGCCAGCACCCTACTGGGGGGTTTGAACACTGAAGCTTTCTTT
CDR3: CASTLLGGLNTEAFF

J: TRBJ2-1
D: .
V: TRBV7-2
size: .
DNA: TGTGCCAGCAGCTTAACCCTAATCGCGGGTGAGCAGTTCTTC
CDR3: CASSLTLIAGEQFF

J: TRBJ2-3
D: .
V: TRBV11-2
size: .
DNA: TGTGCCAGCAGCTCGTTGCGGGGTAAAAATACGCAGTATTTT
CDR3: CASSSLRGKNTQYF

J: TRBJ2-7
D: .
V: TRBV6-6
size: .
DNA: TGTGCCAGCAGGAAGGGGGGGTACGGGAACTCCTACGAGCAGTACTTC
CDR3: CASRKGGYGNSYEQYF

J: TRBJ1-6
D: .
V: TRBV4-1
size: .
DNA: TGCGCCAGCAGCCAAGCCGGGGAGCGGGTAAATTCACCCCTCCACTTT
CDR3: CASSQAGERVNSPLHF

J: TRBJ1-2
D: .
V: TRBV19
size: .
DNA: TGTGCCAGTAGTCAAGGGAACAAGGGCTACACCTTC
CDR3: CASSQGNKGYTF

J: TRBJ1-5
D: .
V: TRBV12-3/TRBV12-4
size: .
DNA: TGTGCCAGCAGTTTACGGGGAGGTCAGCCCCAGCATTTT
CDR3: CASSLRGGQPQHF

J: TRBJ2-2
D: .
V: TRBV7-8
size: few
DNA: TGTGCCAGCAGCCGAGGTCCGGGGGGCGAGGCCGGGGAGCTGTTTTTT
CDR3: CASSRGPGGEAGELFF

J: TRBJ2-7
D: TRBD1
V: TRBV5-5
size: .
DNA: TGTGCCAGCAGCTTGGCACGGGACAGGGTTAGCTCCTACGAGCAGTACTTC
CDR3: CASSLARDRVSSYEQYF

J: TRBJ1-2
D: .
V: TRBV14
size: once
DNA: TGTGCCAGCAGCCAGGAAGGGACCGGTGGCTACACCTTC
CDR3: CASSQEGTGGYTF

J: TRBJ1-4
D: .
V: TRBV7-9
size: .
DNA: TGTGCCAGCAGCTACACAGGGATCGCTGAAAAACTGTTTTTT
CDR3: CASSYTGIAEKLFF

J: TRBJ2-3
D: .
V: TRBV11-2
size: .
DNA: TGTGCCAGCAGCCGTTGGACAGATACGCAGTATTTT
CDR3: CASSRWTDTQYF

J: TRBJ2-3
D: .
V: TRBV10-3
size: .
DNA: TGTGCCATCAGTGGGGGACTCTTACCGAGCACAGATACGCAGTATTTT
CDR3: CAISGGLLPSTDTQYF

J: TRBJ1-4
D: TRBD1
V: TRBV27
size: .
DNA: TGTGCCAGCAGTCCGGCAGGGGGGAATGAAAAACTGTTTTTT
CDR3: CASSPAGGNEKLFF

J: TRBJ2-1
D: TRBD1
V: TRBV19
size: .
DNA: TGTGCCAGTAGTCTCCTTAGGGGACAGGGGAACAATGAGCAGTTCTTC
CDR3: CASSLLRGQGNNEQFF

J: TRBJ1-2
D: .
V: TRBV3-1/TRBV3-2
size: once
DNA: TGTGCCAGCAGCCAGGGGAGAAACTATGGCTACACCTTC
CDR3: CASSQGRNYGYTF

J: TRBJ2-7
D: TRBD2
V: TRBV2
size: .
DNA: TGTGCCAGCAGTGGAAGAGGGGGGACTAGACGGGAGCAGTACTTC
CDR3: CASSGRGGTRREQYF

J: TRBJ2-7
D: .
V: TRBV27
size: .
DNA: TGTGCCAGCAGTCTGGGGGCCAACCCGGGGACCTACGAGCAGTACTTC
CDR3: CASSLGANPGTYEQYF

J: TRBJ2-5
D: .
V: TRBV5-4
size: .
DNA: TGTGCCAGCAGCCCTGGACAGAACCAAGAGACCCAGTACTTC
CDR3: CASSPGQNQETQYF

J: TRBJ1-6
D: .
V: TRBV7-2
size: .
DNA: TGTGCCAGCAGCTTTAGCCGGAGACAAAACCCAAATTCACCCCTCCACTTT
CDR3: CASSFSRRQNPNSPLHF

J: TRBJ2-1
D: TRBD2
V: TRBV30
size: .
DNA: TGTGCCTGGAGTGCCACTAGCGGTACCTACAATGAGCAGTTCTTC
CDR3: CAWSATSGTYNEQFF

J: TRBJ1-2
D: TRBD1
V: TRBV6-5
size: once
DNA: TGTGCCAACAGGGGTGGCTATGGCTACACCTTC
CDR3: CANRGGYGYTF

J: TRBJ1-5
D: .
V: TRBV6-2/TRBV6-3
size: .
DNA: TGTGCCAGCAGTTACGGGCCGTGGACAGCGAAACAGCCCCAGCATTTT
CDR3: CASSYGPWTAKQPQHF

J: TRBJ1-2
D: .
V: TRBV6-5
size: .
DNA: TGTGCCAGCAGTTACGGTGGTCGTTATGGCTACACCTTC
CDR3: CASSYGGRYGYTF

J: TRBJ2-3
D: .
V: TRBV4-1
size: .
DNA: TGCGCCAGCAGCCAAGATTTTGCTAGCGATAATACGCAGTATTTT
CDR3: CASSQDFASDNTQYF

J: TRBJ1-2
D: .
V: TRBV5-5
size: few
DNA: TGTGCCAGCAGCTTGGACAGCCCCAGGAATGGCTACACCTTC
CDR3: CASSLDSPRNGYTF

J: TRBJ1-5
D: TRBD1
V: TRBV4-1
size: .
DNA: TGCGCCAGCAGCCCTAGGACAGGGGGCCTACAGCCCCAGCATTTT
CDR3: CASSPRTGGLQPQHF

J: TRBJ1-1
D: TRBD1
V: TRBV11-3
size: .
DNA: TGTGCCAGCAGCTTAGAACCGGGACAGGGATCCTCTGAAGCTTTCTTT
CDR3: CASSLEPGQGSSEAFF

J: TRBJ1-4
D: TRBD1
V: TRBV19
size: .
DNA: TGTGCCAGTAGTACCCAAACAGGGGCGACTAATGAAAAACTGTTTTTT
CDR3: CASSTQTGATNEKLFF

J: TRBJ1-4
D: TRBD1
V: TRBV18
size: .
DNA: TGTGCCAGCTCATCGCCGGGACAGGGAGATGAAAAACTGTTTTTT
CDR3: CASSSPGQGDEKLFF

J: TRBJ1-4
D: .
V: TRBV3-1/TRBV3-2
size: .
DNA: TGTGCCAGCAGCCCCCCCGAGGGGTTTAATGAAAAACTGTTTTTT
CDR3: CASSPPEGFNEKLFF

J: TRBJ1-3
D: TRBD1
V: TRBV5-4
size: .
DNA: TGTGCCAGCAGCTTGCCAGGGGGTGGAAACACCATATATTTT
CDR3: CASSLPGGGNTIYF

J: TRBJ1-2
D: .
V: TRBV6-2/TRBV6-3
size: .
DNA: TGTGCCAGCAGTTATCAAGGACAGTCCTATGGCTACACCTTC
CDR3: CASSYQGQSYGYTF